This is a list of T cell receptor beta chains from one sample in a study of regulatory T cells in long-lasting Graves disease. Each CDR3 protein gets one entry after TCRdb re-called the multiplex PCR reads with MiXCR. The sample carries 360,000 or so distinct CDR3 sequences, over 9.5% recorded once. The same sample was also used in a study of T cells in Graves' hyperthyroidism and ophthalmopathy.

The specimen comprised peripheral blood mononuclear cells (PBMCs), sampled at new diagnosis, from a patient treated with antithyroid drugs. These receptors were obtained from a woman aged 18-30 years with Graves disease. The conserved cysteine and the conserved F or W are not part of the CDR3 here. Each record gives: CDR3 protein, V gene.

cdr3_aa: ASSLPGGLAGDGEQF
v_call: TRBV6-2/TRBV6-3

cdr3_aa: ASSLDNSNGYT
v_call: TRBV7-3

cdr3_aa: AISREQGTLSSYEQY
v_call: TRBV10-3

cdr3_aa: SARTSGGREINEQF
v_call: TRBV20-1

cdr3_aa: ASSIDPRGNTEAF
v_call: TRBV19

cdr3_aa: ASSIGTSVEQF
v_call: TRBV7-3

cdr3_aa: SARILRGGFSYNEQF
v_call: TRBV20-1

cdr3_aa: SARWDFQETQY
v_call: TRBV20-1

cdr3_aa: ATSKIAVLGNQPQH
v_call: TRBV27

cdr3_aa: ASSYSTDTEAF
v_call: TRBV6-2/TRBV6-3

cdr3_aa: ASSVLGSSYNEQF
v_call: TRBV9

cdr3_aa: ATRDKSGANTGELF
v_call: TRBV19

cdr3_aa: ASSLWSTGLTSDTQY
v_call: TRBV4-1

cdr3_aa: ASSQNYRRPNQPQH
v_call: TRBV4-3

cdr3_aa: ASSQPGHNTEAF
v_call: TRBV4-2

cdr3_aa: ASSFETGHGELF
v_call: TRBV5-1

cdr3_aa: ASSYGGASGRAQF
v_call: TRBV6-5

cdr3_aa: ASLGQRNTEAF
v_call: TRBV28

cdr3_aa: ASSEDRVSSPLH
v_call: TRBV18

cdr3_aa: ASNPGTGPYEQY
v_call: TRBV28

cdr3_aa: SLRRAYYNEQF
v_call: TRBV20-1

cdr3_aa: SAPFGAGKGF
v_call: TRBV20-1

cdr3_aa: ASSLGVSSPLH
v_call: TRBV12-3/TRBV12-4

cdr3_aa: SARGLMVNYGYT
v_call: TRBV20-1

cdr3_aa: ASSNEETGLWGYT
v_call: TRBV5-6

cdr3_aa: ASSFRDTIYNEQF
v_call: TRBV5-1

cdr3_aa: SAPNVIPYYEQY
v_call: TRBV20-1

cdr3_aa: ASSLSQTDTDTQY
v_call: TRBV11-3

cdr3_aa: ASSRPGTGFYEQF
v_call: TRBV19

cdr3_aa: ASSLVGGRGRYNEQF
v_call: TRBV7-9

cdr3_aa: ASSPRVVGWTTEAF
v_call: TRBV7-9

cdr3_aa: ASSYGPGSVEAF
v_call: TRBV6-9

cdr3_aa: ASSRQGLGQF
v_call: TRBV11-1

cdr3_aa: ASKDTSNTGELF
v_call: TRBV14

cdr3_aa: ASSTRLAGETQY
v_call: TRBV4-3

cdr3_aa: ASSQGPGGGSRYT
v_call: TRBV5-6

cdr3_aa: ARGGHLIGAF
v_call: TRBV2

cdr3_aa: ASSGHAQETQY
v_call: TRBV10-2

cdr3_aa: ASSHQGNTEAF
v_call: TRBV6-1

cdr3_aa: ASSNEIVRGSGAEAF
v_call: TRBV7-6

cdr3_aa: ASSYSRAPQETQY
v_call: TRBV6-9

cdr3_aa: ATPGAPEGYNEQF
v_call: TRBV2

cdr3_aa: ASSLDLLGLAGGSGYNEQF
v_call: TRBV11-2

cdr3_aa: ASSYAAWRGGETQY
v_call: TRBV12-3/TRBV12-4

cdr3_aa: AWSKTGRLEPQH
v_call: TRBV30

cdr3_aa: ASSQDLTGRGEKLF
v_call: TRBV4-3

cdr3_aa: ASSPLERGHNEQF
v_call: TRBV7-2

cdr3_aa: SASGLAGSGGNEQF
v_call: TRBV20-1

cdr3_aa: SARQGNGKLF
v_call: TRBV20-1

cdr3_aa: ASKEGVEQF
v_call: TRBV5-1

cdr3_aa: ASSLLAGGPGDEQY
v_call: TRBV18

cdr3_aa: ASDGEDYGYT
v_call: TRBV12-3/TRBV12-4

cdr3_aa: ASSLYVLAGPNTGELF
v_call: TRBV27

cdr3_aa: ASSSWDRGYGYT
v_call: TRBV7-2